A selection of T cell receptor beta chains follows, all from one sample in a study of blood T cell repertoires in COVID-19. Sequenced by immunoSEQ multiplex PCR; TCRdb stores in-frame clones only, minus some. The table shows more than 150,000 clones, with about 80% occurring only once. Sample: PBMCs or T cells enriched from blood (not recorded which). The receptors were sampled from a man aged 60 to 69 who had been exposed to COVID-19. Each CDR3 is given with its conserved first and last residue. D genes are given only for firm matches. Not every row has a clone size; where given, it reads once, few, many or a size class.

abundance	v_gene	d_gene	j_gene	len	CDR3nt	CDR3aa
.	TRBV27	.	TRBJ2-2	16	TGTGCCAGCAGTTTTGGGGCAGGGTCTGTTGCCGGGGAGCTGTTTTTT	CASSFGAGSVAGELFF
few	TRBV20-1	.	TRBJ2-5	11	TGCAGTGCTGGGGAGAGGGAGACCCAGTACTTC	CSAGERETQYF
.	TRBV2	.	TRBJ2-1	11	TGTGCCAGCCACCGGGACAATGAGCAGTTCTTC	CASHRDNEQFF
.	TRBV27	.	TRBJ1-6	15	TGTGCCAGCAGTTCTCAGACTCCTTTAAATTCACCCCTCCACTTT	CASSSQTPLNSPLHF
.	TRBV7-9	.	TRBJ1-2	15	TGTGCCAGCAGCTTAGGGACCACAGGGAACTATGGCTACACCTTC	CASSLGTTGNYGYTF
.	TRBV6-2/TRBV6-3	.	TRBJ1-5	16	TGTGCCAGCAGTTACTTCGGCCAGGCTGGGAATCAGCCCCAGCATTTT	CASSYFGQAGNQPQHF
.	TRBV15	.	TRBJ1-1	17	TGTGCCACCAGCAGAGATCTGGGTGTGCGGGCGAACACTGAAGCTTTCTTT	CATSRDLGVRANTEAFF
.	TRBV5-1	TRBD2	TRBJ2-5	19	TGCGCCAGCAGCTCGAGAGCCGGGACTAGCCTTCTCCAAGGCGCGACCCAGTACTTC	CASSSRAGTSLLQGATQYF
.	TRBV2	TRBD2	TRBJ2-2	15	TGTGCCAGCAGTGAATTACTAGCGAGCACCGGGGAGCTGTTTTTT	CASSELLASTGELFF
.	TRBV7-2	.	TRBJ1-2	13	TGTGCCAGCAGCTTAGTACAGGGTTATGGCTACACCTTC	CASSLVQGYGYTF
.	TRBV9	.	TRBJ2-7	14	TGTGCCAGCAGCGCAGGGACACGGACCTACGAGCAGTACTTC	CASSAGTRTYEQYF
.	TRBV9	TRBD2	TRBJ2-7	16	TGTGCCAGCAGCCCCTTAGCGGGAGGGCCTCTGTTCGAGCAGTACTTC	CASSPLAGGPLFEQYF
.	TRBV7-3	TRBD1	TRBJ2-1	14	TGTGCCAGCAGCTTATCGGACAGGCTCAATGAGCAGTTCTTC	CASSLSDRLNEQFF
.	TRBV29-1	.	TRBJ1-5	11	TGCAGCGTTGAAGTGGGCAGGGCCCAGCATTTT	CSVEVGRAQHF
.	TRBV3-1/TRBV3-2	.	TRBJ1-4	15	TGTGCCAGCAGCCTACAGGGAGCCCGGGGTGAAAAACTGTTTTTT	CASSLQGARGEKLFF
.	TRBV25-1	TRBD2	TRBJ2-1	16	TGTGCCAGCAGTGAATGGGGTAGCGGGAGTATCAATGAGCAGTTCTTC	CASSEWGSGSINEQFF
.	TRBV28	TRBD1	TRBJ2-7	15	TGTGCCAGCAGTTCCGGGACAGGGGGCCTTTACGAGCAGTACTTC	CASSSGTGGLYEQYF
.	TRBV19	.	TRBJ1-2	12	TGTGCCAGCACCGGTTCGGGGTTTGGCTACACCTTC	CASTGSGFGYTF
.	TRBV7-8	.	TRBJ2-3	15	TGTGCCAGCAGCTTACAACAGACATCAACAGATACGCAGTATTTT	CASSLQQTSTDTQYF
.	TRBV29-1	.	TRBJ2-3	12	TGCAGCGTTAAGCCCAGGGCAGATACGCAGTATTTT	CSVKPRADTQYF
.	TRBV19	TRBD1	TRBJ1-5	16	TGTGCCAGTAGTATTCAGGGGGCGGTTGGCAATCAGCCCCAGCATTTT	CASSIQGAVGNQPQHF
once	TRBV5-6	.	TRBJ1-2	14	TGTGCCAGCAGCTTGGAGGCTGTGGGGGGTGGCTACACCTTC	CASSLEAVGGGYTF
once	TRBV28	.	TRBJ2-3	16	TGTGCCAGCAGTCACCTCCGCGGACTCAGCACAGATACGCAGTATTTT	CASSHLRGLSTDTQYF
.	TRBV30	.	TRBJ1-6	12	TGTGCCTGGAGTGGCAGGGATTCACCCCTCCACTTT	CAWSGRDSPLHF
.	TRBV25-1	.	TRBJ1-2	11	TGTGCCAGCATGTCAGGGTATGGCTACACCTTC	CASMSGYGYTF
.	TRBV19	.	TRBJ1-6	17	TGTGCCAGTAGTCTCCGACCGGGGAAGATGGAGAATTCACCCCTCCACTTT	CASSLRPGKMENSPLHF
.	TRBV27	TRBD2	TRBJ2-1	16	TGTGCCAGCAGTTACGGAAGACTAGCGGGAGGGGATGAGCAGTTCTTC	CASSYGRLAGGDEQFF
.	TRBV19	TRBD2	TRBJ2-1	14	TGTGCCAGTGGGACTAGCGGGAGGTACAATGAGCAGTTCTTC	CASGTSGRYNEQFF
.	TRBV28	TRBD1	TRBJ2-7	12	TGTGCCTCCGGACAGGGCAATTACGAGCAGTACTTC	CASGQGNYEQYF
.	TRBV6-5	.	TRBJ2-1	14	TGTGCCAGCAGTTACTTACCAGGGTACAATGAGCAGTTCTTC	CASSYLPGYNEQFF
.	TRBV27	TRBD1	TRBJ1-4	13	TGTGCCAGCAGCCTTCCGGACAGGAAAAAACTGTTTTTT	CASSLPDRKKLFF
.	TRBV7-9	.	TRBJ2-1	17	TGTGCCAGCAGCTTAGCTAGCGGAGGGGTTTCCTACAATGAGCAGTTCTTC	CASSLASGGVSYNEQFF
.	TRBV6-5	.	TRBJ2-7	16	TGTGCCAGCAGTTACTCGAGCCAAACAGAGAGCTACGAGCAGTACTTC	CASSYSSQTESYEQYF
.	TRBV7-9	.	TRBJ2-1	14	TGTGCCAGCAGCTTAGCGGCAGTATACAATGAGCAGTTCTTC	CASSLAAVYNEQFF
.	TRBV13	TRBD2	TRBJ2-1	17	TGTGCCAGCAGCTTCGTGACTAGCGGCGCTACCTACAATGAGCAGTTCTTC	CASSFVTSGATYNEQFF
.	TRBV28	TRBD1	TRBJ1-2	14	TGTGCCAGCAGTAAACAGGGGGCGGACTATGGCTACACCTTC	CASSKQGADYGYTF
.	TRBV7-2	.	TRBJ2-3	15	TGTGCCAGCAGCTTGAGCGGAGTGATCACAGATACGCAGTATTTT	CASSLSGVITDTQYF
few	TRBV18	.	TRBJ1-4	15	TGTGCCAGCTCACCACCGACACCAGGCAACGAAAAACTGTTTTTT	CASSPPTPGNEKLFF
few	TRBV6-5	TRBD1	TRBJ2-7	14	TGTGCCAGCAGGACAGGGCCTAACTCCTACGAGCAGTACTTC	CASRTGPNSYEQYF
.	TRBV9	TRBD1	TRBJ1-6	15	TGTGCCAGCAGCGCGAACAGGGGGCGCGGTTCACCCCTCCACTTT	CASSANRGRGSPLHF
.	TRBV11-2	TRBD2	TRBJ2-7	15	TGTGCCAGCAGCTCGACTAGCGGGAGGGCCTACGAGCAGTACTTC	CASSSTSGRAYEQYF
.	TRBV10-3	.	TRBJ2-3	15	TGTGCCATCAGTGAGTCGAATACAGGCTCAGATACGCAGTATTTT	CAISESNTGSDTQYF
.	TRBV15	.	TRBJ1-2	15	TGTGCCACCAGCACGGGGGTGGGTCCGAGCTATGGCTACACCTTC	CATSTGVGPSYGYTF
.	TRBV19	.	TRBJ2-2	17	TGTGCCAGTAGTTTCTCCAGTACCATCGCGAACACCGGGGAGCTGTTTTTT	CASSFSSTIANTGELFF
.	TRBV19	TRBD1	TRBJ2-1	15	TGTGCCAGTAGACTGGACAGGGTGCGGTCCAATGAGCAGTTCTTC	CASRLDRVRSNEQFF
.	TRBV6-5	.	TRBJ2-6	16	TGTGCCAGCAGTTACGACGGAGGCTCTGGGGCCAACGTCCTGACTTTC	CASSYDGGSGANVLTF